These T cell receptor beta chains were read from a single sample in a study of cytomegalovirus exposure and HLA in healthy donors. The method was immunoSEQ multiplex PCR; TCRdb's version includes in-frame clones alone and lacks a portion of them. The sample has 150,000 or so clones, roughly 82% seen once. The specimen was PBMCs. These receptors originate from a man aged 18 to 30 in good health and CMV-seropositive. CDR3s include the opening cysteine and the closing phenylalanine or tryptophan. The D gene is left open where the match is weak. Not every row has a clone size; where given, it reads once, few, many or a size class.

clone_size,j_call,cdr3_length,d_call,v_call,cdr3_aa,cdr3_nt
few,TRBJ1-4,17,TRBD1,TRBV19,CASSPSGTGHSNEKLFF,TGTGCCAGTAGTCCCTCCGGGACAGGGCATTCTAATGAAAAACTGTTTTTT
NA,TRBJ2-5,16,NA,TRBV9,CASSVARGQNEGTQYF,TGTGCCAGCAGCGTAGCTAGAGGGCAGAATGAAGGGACCCAGTACTTC
few,TRBJ2-2,17,TRBD1,TRBV5-4,CASSWAPGTVNTGELFF,TGTGCCAGCAGTTGGGCCCCGGGGACAGTGAACACCGGGGAGCTGTTTTTT
NA,TRBJ1-1,12,NA,TRBV28,CASFQGGAEAFF,TGTGCCAGCTTTCAGGGAGGAGCTGAAGCTTTCTTT
NA,TRBJ2-7,13,TRBD2,TRBV7-3,CASSSTGTSGEYF,TGTGCCAGCAGCTCAACCGGGACTAGCGGGGAGTACTTC
NA,TRBJ2-3,16,TRBD2,TRBV6-1,CASSGQPSLARATQYF,TGTGCCAGCAGTGGCCAACCATCACTAGCGCGGGCTACGCAGTATTTT
NA,TRBJ1-1,15,NA,TRBV5-1,CASAGGHGQPTEAFF,TGCGCCAGCGCGGGGGGGCACGGACAACCCACTGAAGCTTTCTTT
NA,TRBJ2-5,14,NA,TRBV28,CASSSEGGMETQYF,TGTGCCAGCAGCTCCGAAGGCGGAATGGAGACCCAGTACTTC
once,TRBJ2-1,17,NA,TRBV4-1,CASSQDQTRVGGNEQFF,TGCGCCAGCAGCCAAGATCAGACTAGAGTTGGGGGAAATGAGCAGTTCTTC
NA,TRBJ1-2,14,TRBD1,TRBV7-9,CASIRTGQDYGYTF,TGTGCCAGCATCAGGACGGGACAGGATTATGGCTACACCTTC
NA,TRBJ1-1,14,NA,TRBV5-6,CASSLSREGTEAFF,TGTGCCAGCAGCTTGTCCCGGGAGGGTACTGAAGCTTTCTTT
NA,TRBJ2-7,13,TRBD2,TRBV5-1,CASSFSGGLEQYF,TGCGCCAGCAGCTTTAGCGGGGGGCTCGAGCAGTACTTC
NA,TRBJ2-7,13,NA,TRBV5-4,CASSPGTSAEQYF,TGTGCCAGCAGCCCAGGAACTAGTGCCGAGCAGTACTTC
NA,TRBJ2-3,12,NA,TRBV28,CATRGNTDTQYF,TGTGCCACCCGGGGTAACACAGATACGCAGTATTTT
NA,TRBJ2-7,14,TRBD1,TRBV5-6,CASSFFGTVYEQYF,TGTGCCAGCAGCTTCTTTGGGACAGTCTACGAGCAGTACTTC
NA,TRBJ2-3,16,TRBD2,TRBV5-1,CASSYGTSGSTDTQYF,TGCGCCAGCAGCTACGGGACTAGCGGGAGCACAGATACGCAGTATTTT
NA,TRBJ2-2,16,NA,TRBV7-7,CASSLDLGANTGELFF,TGTGCTAGCAGCTTAGACTTAGGGGCTAACACCGGGGAGCTGTTTTTT
NA,TRBJ2-7,14,NA,TRBV5-4,CASSLGQGLYEQYF,TGTGCCAGCAGCTTGGGTCAGGGCCTCTACGAGCAGTACTTC
NA,TRBJ1-1,16,NA,TRBV28,CASRVGEWRMNTEAFF,TGTGCCAGCAGGGTTGGGGAGTGGAGGATGAACACTGAAGCTTTCTTT
NA,TRBJ2-7,15,NA,TRBV5-1,CASSLGHGGPDEQYF,TGCGCCAGCAGCTTGGGTCATGGAGGGCCCGACGAGCAGTACTTC
NA,TRBJ1-2,14,NA,TRBV9,CASSGGSSYYGYTF,TGTGCCAGCAGCGGTGGGAGCAGCTACTATGGCTACACCTTC
NA,TRBJ2-2,15,NA,TRBV4-1,CASSQLTTRTGELFF,TGCGCCAGCAGCCAGCTCACGACTAGGACCGGGGAGCTGTTTTTT
NA,TRBJ1-1,14,TRBD1,TRBV27,CASRPYRGLAEAFF,TGTGCCAGCAGGCCTTACAGGGGTTTGGCTGAAGCTTTCTTT
NA,TRBJ1-1,15,TRBD1,TRBV5-4,CASRDPGQGNTEAFF,TGTGCCAGCAGAGACCCCGGACAGGGGAACACTGAAGCTTTCTTT
once,TRBJ2-5,15,TRBD1,TRBV27,CASSQSGTGTKTQYF,TGTGCCAGCAGTCAGTCCGGGACAGGGACGAAGACCCAGTACTTC
NA,TRBJ2-7,14,NA,TRBV6-5,CASSSPRPAYEQYF,TGTGCCAGCAGTTCCCCTAGGCCAGCCTACGAGCAGTACTTC
NA,TRBJ1-3,16,NA,TRBV4-1,CASSQGVAGSGNTIYF,TGCGCCAGCAGCCAAGGTGTGGCGGGCTCTGGAAACACCATATATTTT
NA,TRBJ2-1,13,NA,TRBV4-2,CASSQDEGVKQFF,TGTGCCAGCAGCCAAGATGAGGGGGTAAAGCAGTTCTTC
few,TRBJ1-1,13,TRBD1,TRBV10-2,CASSGQGNTEAFF,TGCGCCAGCAGTGGACAGGGGAACACTGAAGCTTTCTTT
once,TRBJ2-7,16,TRBD2,TRBV7-2,CASSLAVLAGTYEQYF,TGTGCCAGCAGCTTAGCGGTACTAGCGGGAACCTACGAGCAGTACTTC
NA,TRBJ1-4,15,TRBD1,TRBV6-1,CASSELGQGHEKLFF,TGTGCCAGCAGTGAACTCGGACAGGGACACGAAAAACTGTTTTTT
NA,TRBJ1-6,18,TRBD1,TRBV27,CASSLGQGLSSYNSPLHF,TGTGCCAGCAGTTTGGGACAGGGGTTAAGCTCCTATAATTCACCCCTCCACTTT
once,TRBJ1-2,15,NA,TRBV15,CATSRGAGADYGYTF,TGTGCCACCAGCAGAGGGGCGGGGGCTGACTATGGCTACACCTTC
NA,TRBJ2-7,15,TRBD1,TRBV5-1,CASSLGQTGSYEQYF,TGCGCCAGCAGCTTGGGGCAGACAGGGTCCTACGAGCAGTACTTC
NA,TRBJ1-1,11,TRBD1,TRBV20-1,CSVPTGTEAFF,TGCAGTGTCCCGACAGGGACTGAAGCTTTCTTT
NA,TRBJ1-1,11,NA,TRBV2,CASSQSAEAFF,TGTGCCAGCAGCCAGAGCGCTGAAGCTTTCTTT
NA,TRBJ2-1,12,NA,TRBV4-2,CASSQERTEQFF,TGTGCCAGCAGCCAAGAGAGAACTGAGCAGTTCTTC